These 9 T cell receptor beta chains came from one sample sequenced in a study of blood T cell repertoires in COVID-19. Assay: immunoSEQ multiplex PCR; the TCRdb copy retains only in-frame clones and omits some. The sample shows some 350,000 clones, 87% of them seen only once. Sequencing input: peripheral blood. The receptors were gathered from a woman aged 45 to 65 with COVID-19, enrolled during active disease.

The CDR3 nucleotides are TGTGCCAGCAGCCAAGCCGGGACTAGCGGGACCTACGAGCAGTACTTC. Encoded protein: CASSQAGTSGTYEQYF. V gene TRBV14 combines with J gene TRBJ2-7; 13 bases are shared with TRBD2. The CDR3 spans 16 residues. Germline lookup yields CDR1 SGHDN and CDR2 FVKESK. Germline trimming cut 1 base from V and 2 bases from J; bases unmatched to any gene: 2.

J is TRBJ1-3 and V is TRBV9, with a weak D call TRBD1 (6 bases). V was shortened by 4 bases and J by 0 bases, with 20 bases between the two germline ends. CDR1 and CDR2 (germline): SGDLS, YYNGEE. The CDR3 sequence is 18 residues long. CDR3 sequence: CASSPRWDMRSSGNTIYF. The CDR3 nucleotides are TGTGCCAGCAGCCCCCGGTGGGACATGCGCTCCTCTGGAAACACCATATATTTT.

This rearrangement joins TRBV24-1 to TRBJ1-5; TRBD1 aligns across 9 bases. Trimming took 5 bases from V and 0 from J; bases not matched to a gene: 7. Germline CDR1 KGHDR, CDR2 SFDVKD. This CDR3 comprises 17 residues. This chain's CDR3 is CATSGGTGSNSNQPQHF. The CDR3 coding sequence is TGTGCCACCAGTGGAGGGACAGGGTCTAATAGCAATCAGCCCCAGCATTTT.

The CDR3 spells CASSPQTGTNEQFF. The CDR3 nucleotides are TGTGCCAGCTCACCTCAGACAGGAACCAATGAGCAGTTCTTC. The rearrangement links TRBV18 to TRBJ2-1, with a possible D match to TRBD1 (6 bases). With 3 bases removed from V and 6 bases from J, the gap between germline ends came to 12 bases. The CDR3 covers 14 residues. Germline assignment: CDR1 KGHSH and CDR2 LQKENI.

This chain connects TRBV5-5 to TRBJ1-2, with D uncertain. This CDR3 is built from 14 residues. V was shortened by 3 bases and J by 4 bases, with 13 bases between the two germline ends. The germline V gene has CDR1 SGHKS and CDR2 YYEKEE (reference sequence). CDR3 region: CASSSLTDRYGYTF. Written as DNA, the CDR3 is TGTGCCAGCAGCTCCCTAACAGACCGCTATGGCTACACCTTC. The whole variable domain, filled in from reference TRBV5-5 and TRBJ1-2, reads DAGVTQSPTHLIKTRGQQVTLRCSPISGHKSVSWYQQVLGQGPQFIFQYYEKEERGRGNFPDRFSARQFPNYSSELNVNALLLGDSALYLCASSSLTDRYGYTFGSGTRLTVV.

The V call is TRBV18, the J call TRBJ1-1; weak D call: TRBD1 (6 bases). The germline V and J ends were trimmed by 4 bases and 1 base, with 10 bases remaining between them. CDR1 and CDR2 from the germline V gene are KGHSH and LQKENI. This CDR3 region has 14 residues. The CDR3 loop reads CASSRGRGNTEAFF. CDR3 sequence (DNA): TGTGCCAGCTCACGGGGCAGGGGGAACACTGAAGCTTTCTTT.

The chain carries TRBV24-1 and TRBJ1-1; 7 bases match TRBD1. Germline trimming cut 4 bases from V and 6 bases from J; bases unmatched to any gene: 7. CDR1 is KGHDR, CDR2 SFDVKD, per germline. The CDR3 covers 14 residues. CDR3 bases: TGTGCCACCAGTGAGTCGGGACAGCGAGCTGAAGCTTTCTTT. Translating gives CATSESGQRAEAFF.

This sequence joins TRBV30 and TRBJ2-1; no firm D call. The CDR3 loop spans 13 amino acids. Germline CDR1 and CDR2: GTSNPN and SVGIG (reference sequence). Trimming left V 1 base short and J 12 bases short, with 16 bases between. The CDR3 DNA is TGTGCCTGGAGTGAGGAGTTTAAGTCCGTGCAGTTCTTC. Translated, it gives CAWSEEFKSVQFF. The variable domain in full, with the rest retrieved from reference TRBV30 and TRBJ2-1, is SQTIHQWPATLVQPVGSPLSLECTVEGTSNPNLYWYRQAAGRGLQLLFYSVGIGQISSEVPQNLSASRPQDRQFILSSKKLLLSDSGFYLCAWSEEFKSVQFFGPGTRLTVL.

This chain's CDR3 is CASSWGERPQYF. Written as DNA, the CDR3 is TGTGCCAGTAGTTGGGGGGAGAGGCCCCAGTACTTC. The V gene is TRBV19, the J gene TRBJ2-5; the D gene is possibly TRBD2 (6 bases). The V and J ends lost 5 bases and 9 bases respectively, with 13 bases between them. CDR1 LNHDA and CDR2 SQIVND come from the germline V gene (reference sequence). The CDR3 consists of 12 residues.